The 7 T cell receptor beta chains reported below all come from one sample, sequenced in a study of human T cells and chemical hapten exposure. Time point specified: patch test 3, about 24 weeks after DPC sensitization. Regarding treatment: therapeutic diphenylcyclopropenone sensitization with weekly scalp DPC. TCRdb passed the RACE reads through MiXCR, listing each CDR3 protein once. The table has about 82,000 distinct CDR3 sequences, about 10% seen once. Sample: whole blood, taken in connection with sensitization to the hapten diphenylcyclopropenone (DPC). Receptors were obtained from a woman between 50 and 59 years old with alopecia areata. Some clones in this sample may be carry-over from other donors' samples.

This clonotype was found many times. The V call is TRBV6-5, the J call TRBJ2-1; tentative D call: TRBD1 (6 bases). The germline gives CDR1 MNHEY, CDR2 SVGAGI. This CDR3 has 14 residues. Trimming removed 8 bases from V and 9 bases from J, with 20 bases in between. CDR3 nucleotide sequence: TGTGCCAGCGCCCAGGGGCTAGTCCTGACTGAGCAGTTCTTC. Amino acid sequence: CASAQGLVLTEQFF.

This clonotype was counted at least ten times. This chain connects TRBV27 to TRBJ2-5; possibly TRBD2 for D (5 bases). V shed 5 bases and J shed 4 bases, with 14 bases lying between them. This CDR3 region has 14 residues. CDR1 MNHEY and CDR2 SMNVEV come from the germline V gene (reference sequence). The CDR3 here is CASSAGLGVETQYF. Written as DNA, the CDR3 is TGTGCCAGCAGTGCCGGACTCGGGGTAGAGACCCAGTACTTC.

This CDR3 is CASSSSGGAHEQYF. The CDR3 nucleotides are TGTGCCAGCAGTTCTAGCGGTGGAGCCCACGAGCAGTACTTC. V is TRBV28 and J is TRBJ2-7, with 7 bases aligning to TRBD2. The junction had 8 bases not matched to a gene; V was cut back by 4 bases and J by 5 bases. Per the germline V gene, CDR1 is MDHEN and CDR2 is SYDVKM. This CDR3 comprises 14 residues.

The chain is built from TRBV29-1 and TRBJ2-1; D gene uncertain. Germline V gives CDR1 SQVTM, CDR2 ANQGSEA. Trimming stripped 4 bases from V and 9 bases from J, with 16 bases between. This CDR3 comprises 13 residues. Here the CDR3 reads CSVGPSQAREQFF. CDR3 sequence (DNA): TGCAGCGTTGGCCCCTCCCAGGCGCGTGAGCAGTTCTTC.

This clonotype was detected only a few times. V and J are TRBV11-3 and TRBJ2-1, with a weak D call TRBD1 (6 bases). Germline CDR1 and CDR2: SGHNT and YENEEA. The CDR3 is made up of 15 amino acids. V was clipped by 5 bases and J by 5 bases, with 16 bases between them. CDR3 in amino acids: CASSPRGRSDNEQFF. The CDR3 region has the DNA TGTGCCAGCAGCCCCAGGGGTCGGAGCGACAATGAGCAGTTCTTC.

The chain recombines TRBV4-1 with TRBJ2-1; the match to TRBD1 covers 10 bases. After removal of 1 base from V and 4 bases from J, the junction contained 7 bases not matched to a gene. The CDR3 runs 17 residues. CDR1 is MGHRA and CDR2 is YSYEKL in the germline V gene. As DNA, the CDR3 is TGCGCCAGCAGCCAAGGGTCAGGACAGGGGGTGTACAATGAGCAGTTCTTC. Translating it yields CASSQGSGQGVYNEQFF.

Only a few counts were recorded for this clonotype. Here the CDR3 reads CASRTGLFAFF. The CDR3 nucleotides read TGTGCCAGTAGAACAGGGCTTTTCGCTTTCTTT. The V and J genes are TRBV19 and TRBJ1-1; D perhaps matches TRBD1 (6 bases). This CDR3 region has 11 residues. Germline values: CDR1 LNHDA, CDR2 SQIVND (reference sequence). V was pared by 6 bases and J by 11 bases, with 13 bases between.